The sequence of this T cell receptor beta chain was determined in a study of cytomegalovirus exposure and HLA in healthy donors (dated by TCRdb to between 2016 and 2019). Background for the entire study: An earlier analysis of some 600 of the donors reported approximately 260 Gb of sequence data and 90 million to 120 million unique TCR beta sequences obtained from some 200 million T cells. Rather than drawing on any new phenotypic data, the later analysis identified candidate immune exposures from TCR beta sequences and the way those sequences occurred across donors. To predict cytomegalovirus infection status, the study combined high-throughput TCR immunosequencing, statistical association of individual TCRs with disease status, and machine learning. Typing coverage varied by locus: roughly 629-640 donors for A, B, C, DRB1 and DQB1; roughly 520 for DQA1; approximately 570 for DPA1; around 490 for DPB1. The study was designed to test whether signatures of past pathogen exposure could be identified by cataloging public T cell receptors. Using immunosequencing, the study profiled T cell repertoires from around 670 subjects and related those repertoires to cytomegalovirus serostatus. An earlier analysis of several hundred of the donors used high-throughput TCR beta sequencing to judge whether each TCR beta V gene segment behaved as functional or pseudogenic. Among the approximately 420 genotyped donors, 75% to 90% belonged to the genetic ancestry cluster associated with self-reported Caucasian donors. A later genetic analysis took genome-wide SNP genotypes for 398 of the 666 donors and used that subset as a discovery cohort. A separate validation cohort of roughly 130 different subjects was used in addition to the roughly 720-subject first cohort. All discovery cohort repertoires had been generated using a single sequencing platform. An early release that covered 500 to 800 HLA-typed donors contained about 300 gigabases of sequencing data and tens of millions of unique TCR sequences. Across 300 to 500 genotyped donors of the cohort, an average of 235,054 unique TCR beta nucleotide sequences per donor were sequenced, and around 19% of those sequences were non-productive. Class I and class II HLA loci were covered by the typing at four-digit resolution. Donor age, sex, ethnicity and CMV serostatus were compiled together with the repertoire data. About 5 DR-DQ haplotypes were handled as single units for association and clustering, since linkage in the cohort was strong. In a later analysis, previously published TCR beta repertoires from 670 or so donors were re-analyzed and high-resolution HLA genotyping was added so that TCR occurrence patterns could be studied.

Counted from cysteine to phenylalanine, this CDR3 has 16 amino acids. The sequence is cut down to CDR3 DNA, 48 bases in frame from base 1. Trimming accounts for 3 bases at V and 0 bases at J, while the number of junction bases matched to no gene is 4. CDR1 and CDR2 were assigned from the germline V gene (reference sequence) as SGHNT and YYREEE. The cohort was made up of 650 to 700 healthy bone marrow donors. All cohort members were sampled while nominally healthy, although unrecorded immune exposures were likely present. The donor tested CMV seropositive and was one of the 289 seropositive cohort members. Each donor provided a peripheral blood sample, and peripheral blood mononuclear cells were used for TCR beta sequencing. Genomic DNA extraction from the blood cell samples was performed with the Qiagen DNeasy Blood Extraction Kit. Overall study outcomes, separate from this receptor: In an earlier analysis of roughly 500 of the donors, most TCR beta V segments appeared in productive rearrangements about 87% or about 30% of the time, broadly matching IMGT annotations. In this cohort, only TCR beta chains were sequenced, and detectable features were limited by the absence of alpha or paired-chain data. According to a later analysis, most CMV-associated TCR beta chains appeared to be HLA-restricted, and the HLA associations seemed to be driven largely by CMV exposure. Because the 87-base-pair reads could not distinguish some IMGT-functional V segments, including TRBV6-2 and TRBV6-3, those segments were excluded. The only immune exposure information available for the cohort was CMV serostatus. Because counts were too low, some 17 rarely observed V segments, including chromosome 9 orphons, were excluded from the earlier analysis of several hundred of the donors. A further reported finding was that TCR beta sequences accurately predicted the HLA-A and HLA-B alleles for most subjects in the first cohort. According to a later analysis, parvovirus B19, influenza, CMV and Epstein-Barr virus appeared linked to several top co-occurrence clusters. Three of the identified cytomegalovirus-associated TCR beta chains were confirmed in vitro to be specific for cytomegalovirus antigens. A cluster of highly shared sequence variants was judged likely to be a technical artifact of the sequencing pipeline. In both the original and validation cohorts, the classifier was reported to diagnose cytomegalovirus status with high specificity and sensitivity. An association between a missense DCLRE1C variant and V-gene and J-gene trimming of TCR beta chains was found in a later genetic analysis and replicated in an independent cohort. Because HLA typing was unavailable for some donors at each locus, only the typed subset was used in association tests. In a later analysis, 16,951 TCR beta sequences were associated with specific HLA alleles at a false discovery rate of 0.05. A total of 164 TCR beta chains were listed by the study as associated with cytomegalovirus. In a later analysis, HLA-associated TCR beta chains showed more clonal expansion and lower generation probabilities than non-associated chains that were equally common. The authors suggested that the approach could potentially be generalized to other disease states and immunological phenotypes. A later genetic analysis reported fewer N-insertions in productive TCRs among donors in an Asian-associated ancestry cluster than the roughly 700-donor mean. In a later analysis, TCR association rates were found to vary across HLA loci, with the most associated TCRs seen for DRB1 alleles and the fewest for HLA-C alleles. Most TCR sequences were observed very rarely across donors, whereas some public TCRs were present in many individuals. Linkage disequilibrium might explain the correlated functional status among segregating V segments, but an unknown experimental factor could not be ruled out. When HLA alleles, especially DR and DQ, strongly co-occurred, attributing TCR associations to individual alleles was difficult. Sequencing depth was assumed to be roughly uniform across donors in the presence/absence analyses, though that assumption may not hold.

The library came from the immunoSEQ multiplex PCR assay. For the multiplex PCR, a mixture combining 60 forward primers for TCR Vbeta segments and 13 reverse primers for TCR Jbeta segments was used. A multiplex PCR assay on genomic DNA amplified the CDR3 region of rearranged TCR beta genes. On the Illumina HiSeq System, the amplified TCR beta libraries were sequenced as 87-base-pair reads. In the paper's pipeline: In a later analysis, approximately 74 million unique TCR beta chains were counted across the 500 to 850 repertoires, and approximately 11 million of these chains were shared by at least two donors. Raw reads were error-corrected and collapsed into unique sequences with a nearest-neighbor algorithm that merged closely related sequences to remove PCR and sequencing errors. To assign V, D and J gene segments, CDR3 sequences were aligned to IMGT reference sequences. For a sequence to be retained, a match of at least six nucleotides to both a V gene segment and a J gene segment was required. A rearrangement was called productive if the CDR3 had no stop codons and remained in frame with V and J, and every other rearrangement was called non-productive. Following IMGT convention, CDR3 was defined as the stretch from the second conserved V-encoded cysteine up to the conserved J-encoded phenylalanine. In an earlier analysis of around 600 of the donors, sequences lacking an unambiguous match to a single V gene segment were excluded. In an earlier analysis of a few hundred of the donors, V segments were called functional above 56.7% productive rearrangements and were called segregating when the between-donor standard deviation exceeded 5%. To diagnose cytomegalovirus status from the catalog of TCR beta chain sequences, a statistical classification framework was built. A later analysis assigned V and J genes by comparing TCR nucleotide sequences with IMGT/GENE-DB human TR gene sequences. The TCRdist pipeline was used in a later analysis to assign CDR3 sequences and most-parsimonious VDJ recombination scenarios. In a later analysis, each TCR beta chain was defined by its CDR3 amino acid sequence together with its V-gene family, and reads without a unique V-gene family were excluded. A later analysis removed 550 to 650 highly shared, low-generation-probability nucleotide sequences to deal with suspected cross-contamination and a sequencing artifact. In a later analysis, a clonal expansion index for each public chain was calculated from normalized within-repertoire ranks of inferred template counts. In a later analysis, generation probabilities were computed using a VDJ recombination model fitted to out-of-frame rearrangements, and the results were checked against IGoR. In a later analysis, TCR-TCR, TCR-HLA and TCR-CMV co-occurrence was scored with hypergeometric tests, and a repertoire-size bias correction was applied to TCR pairs. False discovery rates were estimated in a later analysis by permuting HLA or CMV assignments 20 times. In a later analysis, co-occurring TCRs were grouped using DBSCAN, and TCRdist sequence similarity was added for clustering within HLA-allele-positive subsets. Co-occurrence clustering excluded repertoires with fewer than 30,000 or more than 120,000 public chains, plus five with anomalous nucleotide sharing. The source is immuneACCESS, and TCRdb retained only in-frame sequences with V and J called. Part of the clones is not carried over; for the studies checked, unresolved V genes explain less than half of this, and the remainder is unexplained. The V and J calls and clone size come from that table; D and trimming were worked out from the DNA. Here the sample has approximately 150,000 clones; 80% to 85% occur a single time. The top ten constitute about 4% of the sample.

In regard to this clone: The antigen it binds to is not known. Within one base of it there is no much larger clone, and no base qualities were kept.

The sequence derives from a man aged 45-60 years in good health and CMV-seropositive. The rearrangement joined TRBV5-4 to TRBJ2-2; 8 of the junction bases match TRBD1. Specimen: PBMCs. The bases are TGTGCCAGCAGCTGGGGACAGGTACCGAACACCGGGGAGCTGTTTTTT. It translates as CASSWGQVPNTGELFF.